The T cell receptor beta chain described here comes from a study of OX40 agonist ivuxolimab in advanced cancers. Study information: People who had prior anti-PD-1, anti-PD-L1 or anti-CTLA-4 therapy could take part, and approximately 44% had some.

Germline V gene lookup returns CDR1 SGHRS and CDR2 YFSETQ. J gave up 0 bases and V 3 bases, and 2 bases lay outside the gene matches. The CDR3 totals 15 residues. Notes on this clone: Antigen unknown. The identical CDR3 is also encoded by other nucleotide sequences in the sample.

Whole-study results and caveats: Fewer expanded clones were found on average in CD4+ than in CD8+ T cells. Also showing low normalized T-cell clonal expansion were some of the nonresponders.

Sequencing used immunoSEQ multiplex PCR; TCRdb keeps in-frame clones, though not all of them. The profile shows some 90,000 clones, roughly 84% of them singletons. The source was CD4+ or CD8+ T cells sorted from blood, collected in a trial of the OX40 agonist ivuxolimab. The receptor was derived from an adult with an advanced solid tumor such as melanoma, head and neck, liver or kidney cancer. This chain links TRBV5-1 with TRBJ2-3; 9 bases line up with TRBD2. The CDR3 nucleotides read TGCGCCAGCAGCTATAGCGGGGGAAGCACAGATACGCAGTATTTT. Protein: CASSYSGGSTDTQYF.